These 22 T cell receptor beta chains were sequenced from one sample in a study of blood T cells in healthy people across ages. It was with a sample-barcoded 5' primer and a J-beta primer mix that a second PCR of roughly 7 to 12 cycles was run. TCRdb re-analysed the 5' RACE reads in MiXCR, keeping a single row per CDR3 protein. Counted here are under 2 million distinct CDR3 sequences, about 35% occurring once; the ten biggest clones make up around 11%. The sequenced sample was blood. The receptors were sampled from a woman in her 30s in good health.

CDR3 nucleotides: TGTGCCAGCAGTTTTGAGGAAGGGTACACTGAAGCTTTCTTT. Translated, it gives CASSFEEGYTEAFF. V is TRBV12-3 or TRBV12-4 and J is TRBJ1-1; D call uncertain. V lost 3 bases and J 3 bases, leaving 11 bases between the germline ends. The CDR3 spans 14 residues.

This chain uses TRBV27 with TRBJ2-5, with D perhaps matching TRBD2 (5 bases). The germline CDR1 and CDR2 sequences are MNHEY and SMNVEV (reference sequence). There are 12 residues in the CDR3. Trimming removed 7 bases from V and 11 bases from J, with 17 bases in between. CDR3 DNA sequence: TGTGCCAGCAATAGGCAGAGTGGGGAGCAGTACTTC. Encoded protein: CASNRQSGEQYF.

In regard to this clonotype: A junction end diverges from the germline sequence, so it may reflect a read error. The chain recombines TRBV7-8 with TRBJ2-5; the D gene is possibly TRBD2 (6 bases). CDR3 length: 14 amino acids. The germline CDR1 and CDR2 sequences are SGHVS and FQNEAQ. CDR3 nucleotides: TGTACCAGCAGCCAAAACCGGGGGTCAGAGACCCAGTACTTC. Translation gives CTSSQNRGSETQYF.

This clonotype showed up just a few times. The V and J genes are TRBV29-1 and TRBJ2-1; 15 nucleotides agree with TRBD2. CDR3 length: 16 amino acids. The J segment lost 8 bases and the V segment lost 6 bases, leaving 11 bases of the junction unmatched. Germline values: CDR1 SQVTM, CDR2 ANQGSEA. CDR3 bases: TGCAGCGTGACATGGACTAGCGGGAGGGTTAGCCATGAGCAGTTCTTC. Translation: CSVTWTSGRVSHEQFF.

The sample holds a few counts of this clonotype. The chain carries TRBV28 and TRBJ2-5, with a possible D match to TRBD1 (7 bases). The germline gives CDR1 MDHEN, CDR2 SYDVKM. Trimming stripped 3 bases from V and 2 bases from J, with 13 bases between. The CDR3 consists of 15 residues. Here the CDR3 reads CASSFSGGSQETQYF. The CDR3 nucleotides are TGTGCCAGCAGTTTCTCAGGGGGGTCTCAAGAGACCCAGTACTTC.

The rearrangement uses TRBV9 and TRBJ1-6; no clear D gene. The V gene's germline CDR1 is SGDLS and CDR2 YYNGEE. The CDR3 runs to 15 residues. With 6 bases removed from V and 2 bases from J, the gap between germline ends came to 12 bases. The CDR3 spells CASKRREAYNSPLHF. In DNA form, the CDR3 reads TGTGCCAGCAAAAGGAGGGAGGCCTATAATTCACCCCTCCACTTT.

This clonotype was observed a few times. V is TRBV7-2 and J is TRBJ2-3; D unclear. The CDR3 totals 16 residues. V was shortened by 3 bases and J by 1 base, with 14 bases between the two germline ends. Germline V lookup: CDR1 SGHTA, CDR2 FQGNSA. CDR3 DNA sequence: TGTGCCAGCAGCTTGCTTATAGCTCGAGGCACAGATACGCAGTATTTT. Its protein product is CASSLLIARGTDTQYF.

Note on this clonotype: This may arise from a read error, as a much more abundant clone is one base away. The chain couples TRBV6-6 to TRBJ2-4; D not certain. Germline assignment: CDR1 MNHNY and CDR2 SVGAGI (reference sequence). This CDR3 spans 12 amino acids. CDR3 amino acids: CASSYSDDEQDF. In DNA form, the CDR3 reads TGTGCCAGCAGTTACTCAGACGACGAGCAGGACTTC.

The V call is TRBV6-1, the J call TRBJ1-1, with a possible D match to TRBD1 (5 bases). V gave up 6 bases and J gave up 7 bases, with 9 bases separating them. The CDR3 covers 11 residues. CDR1 and CDR2 from the germline V gene are MNHNS and SASEGT. The CDR3 loop reads CASSRGDEAFF. Here the CDR3 DNA reads TGTGCCAGCAGCCGAGGGGATGAAGCTTTCTTT.

The chain carries TRBV20-1 and TRBJ2-7; the D gene is possibly TRBD2 (7 bases). The CDR3 spans 14 residues. Germline values: CDR1 DFQATT, CDR2 SNEGSKA (reference sequence). Trimming shortened V by 3 bases and J by 4 bases, and 16 bases separated the two germline ends. CDR3 in amino acids: CSARGHRGGYEQYF. The CDR3 region has the DNA TGCAGTGCTAGGGGGCATAGGGGGGGTTACGAGCAGTACTTC.

Only a few counts were recorded for this clonotype. The genes are TRBV7-9 and TRBJ2-7; D tentatively reads TRBD1 or TRBD2 (7 bases each). Germline CDR1 SEHNR, CDR2 FQNEAQ (reference sequence). This CDR3 comprises 15 residues. The V and J ends lost 6 bases and 5 bases respectively, with 20 bases between them. CDR3 residues: CASSPSGRGPDEQYF. The CDR3, as DNA: TGTGCCAGCAGTCCATCGGGGAGGGGGCCCGACGAGCAGTACTTC.

This clonotype was detected only a few times. J is TRBJ2-5 and V is TRBV5-1; perhaps D is TRBD1 or TRBD2 (5 bases each). The CDR3 covers 14 residues. V was cut by 2 bases and J by 5 bases, with 13 bases left in between. Germline-derived CDR1 and CDR2 are SGHRS and YFSETQ. The CDR3 sequence: CASSLMRGTETQYF. CDR3 DNA sequence: TGCGCCAGCAGCTTAATGAGGGGTACGGAGACCCAGTACTTC.

The chain uses TRBV27 and TRBJ2-7; either TRBD1 or TRBD2 may supply D (6 bases each). Germline V CDR1 and CDR2: MNHEY, SMNVEV (reference sequence). The CDR3 contains 14 residues. The V end was cut by 5 bases, the J end by 7 bases, with 18 bases between. CDR3 residues: CASSEGGRPGEQYF. As DNA, the CDR3 is TGTGCCAGCAGTGAGGGGGGCAGGCCGGGGGAGCAGTACTTC.

At least ten counts were recorded for this clonotype. The chain links TRBV7-8 to TRBJ2-7; D is unclear. CDR1 is SGHVS, CDR2 FQNEAQ, per germline. V dropped 5 bases and J dropped 2 bases, with 7 bases sitting between them. This CDR3 spans 12 amino acids. CDR3 DNA sequence: TGTGCCAGCAGCCTTCAAGCCTACGAGCAGTACTTC. Protein product: CASSLQAYEQYF.

V is TRBV6-4 and J is TRBJ2-1; TRBD1 is a possible D gene (6 bases). Looked up from germline, CDR1 is MRHNA and CDR2 is SNTAGT. The CDR3 is 16 residues long. Trimming removed 5 bases from V and 1 base from J, with 15 bases in between. In DNA form, the CDR3 reads TGTGCCAGCAGTCCGGACGGGACAATTTCCTACAATGAGCAGTTCTTC. Translating it yields CASSPDGTISYNEQFF.

This clonotype has more than one count but fewer than ten. The chain uses TRBV28 and TRBJ2-7; D might be TRBD1 (5 bases). The CDR3 covers 13 residues. The germline V and J ends were trimmed by 8 bases and 0 bases, with 11 bases remaining between them. The germline V gene encodes CDR1 MDHEN and CDR2 SYDVKM. This CDR3 is CASPGPNSYEQYF. CDR3 sequence (DNA): TGTGCCAGCCCAGGGCCCAACTCCTACGAGCAGTACTTC.

The table lists this clonotype with many counts. The chain carries TRBV29-1 and TRBJ2-5; D not resolved. V was pared by 4 bases and J by 0 bases, with 3 bases between. Germline V gene sequence: CDR1 SQVTM, CDR2 ANQGSEA. The CDR3 is made up of 11 amino acids. The CDR3 spells CSVAYQETQYF. The CDR3 nucleotides read TGCAGCGTTGCGTACCAAGAGACCCAGTACTTC.

This sequence joins TRBV25-1 and TRBJ2-7; D gene ambiguous. Germline CDR1 reads MGHDK; CDR2 reads SYGVNS. The CDR3 loop spans 15 amino acids. V was cut by 1 base and J by 0 bases, with 10 bases left in between. The CDR3 here is CASSELGQSSYEQYF. The CDR3 DNA is TGTGCCAGCAGTGAATTGGGTCAGAGCTCCTACGAGCAGTACTTC.

This clonotype was seen a handful of times. This chain joins TRBV20-1 and TRBJ2-4; D ambiguous. TRBJ2-7 explains the end of the DNA better; the J call may be wrong. The CDR3 extends over 12 amino acids. Germline V gene sequence: CDR1 DFQATT, CDR2 SNEGSKA (reference sequence). DNA for the CDR3: TGCAGTGCTAGAGGTTGGGACTACGAGCAGTACTTC. Its translation: CSARGWDYEQYF.

Ten or more counts support this clonotype. The genes are TRBV4-2 and TRBJ1-6; TRBD1 is a possible D gene (6 bases). V lost 0 bases to trimming and J lost 7 bases, with 13 bases between them. The CDR3 is made up of 16 amino acids. CDR1 is LGHNA, CDR2 YNFKEQ, per germline. CDR3 coding DNA: TGTGCCAGCAGCCAAGATCGGGGGGCAGGGAATTCACCCCTCCACTTT. Translated: CASSQDRGAGNSPLHF.

Turning to this clonotype: A much larger clone differs from this one at a single base, so this may be a read error. This chain links TRBV29-1 with TRBJ2-7, with D tentatively TRBD2 (5 bases). The CDR3 consists of 12 residues. In germline, CDR1 is SQVTM, CDR2 ANQGSEA. The chain's CDR3 is CSVPGSSCEQYF. The DNA of the CDR3 is TGCAGCGTGCCTGGGAGCTCCTGCGAGCAGTACTTC.

V and J are TRBV4-1 and TRBJ2-2, with 9 bases that match TRBD2. V lost 2 bases and J lost 6; bases outside the gene matches: 10. Germline CDR1 and CDR2: MGHRA and YSYEKL. This CDR3 spans 17 amino acids. CDR3: CASSQYLAGPDAGELFF. The CDR3 nucleotides are TGCGCCAGCAGCCAATACCTAGCGGGACCGGACGCCGGGGAGCTGTTTTTT.